This T cell receptor beta chain was documented in a study of blood T cell repertoires in COVID-19. In the study overall: Specimens from acute and convalescent COVID-19 originated in the United States, Italy and Spain. Nucleic acid was either cDNA or gDNA, and it came from T cells, B-cell-depleted T cells, or PBMCs.

This clone has just one count. The V and J ends lost 5 bases and 5 bases respectively, with 15 bases between them. CDR3 size: 14 residues. The germline CDR1 and CDR2 sequences are SNHLY and FYNNEI. In the study's own analysis: For nucleated cells, counts were estimated from reference gene primer amplification. Assay: immunoSEQ multiplex PCR; the TCRdb copy retains only in-frame clones and omits some. That table is the source of V, J and clone size, and D and trimming were worked out from the DNA. This table has 100,000 to 150,000 clones, around 88% appearing once. The V call is TRBV2, the J call TRBJ1-2; D possibly corresponds to TRBD1 (6 bases). The source material was peripheral blood. The TCR originated in a human donor in a cohort sampled during active COVID-19. CDR3 sequence (DNA): TGTGCCAGCAGTTACCCAAGGACAGAGTATGGCTACACCTTC. Its protein product is CASSYPRTEYGYTF.